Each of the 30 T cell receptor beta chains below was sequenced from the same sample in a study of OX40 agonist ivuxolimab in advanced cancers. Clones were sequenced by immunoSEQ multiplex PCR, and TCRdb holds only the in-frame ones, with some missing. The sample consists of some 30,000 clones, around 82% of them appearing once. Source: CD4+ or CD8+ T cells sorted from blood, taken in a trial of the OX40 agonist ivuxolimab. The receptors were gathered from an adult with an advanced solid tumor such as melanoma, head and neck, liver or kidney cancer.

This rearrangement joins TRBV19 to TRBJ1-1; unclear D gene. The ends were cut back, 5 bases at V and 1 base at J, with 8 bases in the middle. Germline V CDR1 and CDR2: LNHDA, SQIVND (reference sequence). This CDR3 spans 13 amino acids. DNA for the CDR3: TGTGCCAGTAGTTACAACCCGAACACTGAAGCTTTCTTT. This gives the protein CASSYNPNTEAFF.

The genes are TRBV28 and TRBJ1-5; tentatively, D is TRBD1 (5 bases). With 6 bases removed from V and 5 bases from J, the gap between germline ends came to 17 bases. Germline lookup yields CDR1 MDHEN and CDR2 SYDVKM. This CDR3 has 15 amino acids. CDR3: CASSLWGRSDQPQHF. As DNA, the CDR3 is TGTGCCAGCAGCCTCTGGGGGAGGTCAGATCAGCCCCAGCATTTT. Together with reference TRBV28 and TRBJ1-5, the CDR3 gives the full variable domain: DVKVTQSSRYLVKRTGEKVFLECVQDMDHENMFWYRQDPGLGLRLIYFSYDVKMKEKGDIPEGYSVSREKKERFSLILESASTNQTSMYLCASSLWGRSDQPQHFGDGTRLSIL.

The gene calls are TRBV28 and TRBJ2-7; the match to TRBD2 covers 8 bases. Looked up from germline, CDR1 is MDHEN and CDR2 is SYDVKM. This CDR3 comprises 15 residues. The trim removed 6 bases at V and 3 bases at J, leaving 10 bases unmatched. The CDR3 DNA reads TGTGCCAGCAGCCCTCTTAGCGGGATTTACTACGAGCAGTACTTC. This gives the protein CASSPLSGIYYEQYF.

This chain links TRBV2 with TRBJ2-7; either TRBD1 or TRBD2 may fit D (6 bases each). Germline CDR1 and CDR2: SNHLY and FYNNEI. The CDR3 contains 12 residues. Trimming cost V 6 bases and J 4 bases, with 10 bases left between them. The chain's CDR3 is CASRGGLYEQYF. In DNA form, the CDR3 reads TGTGCCAGCAGAGGGGGGCTTTACGAGCAGTACTTC.

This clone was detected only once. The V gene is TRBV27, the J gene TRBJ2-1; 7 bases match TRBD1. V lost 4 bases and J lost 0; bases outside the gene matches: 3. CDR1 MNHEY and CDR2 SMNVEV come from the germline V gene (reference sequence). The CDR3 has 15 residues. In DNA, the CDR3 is TGTGCCAGCAGTTACAGGGGCGGCTCCTACAATGAGCAGTTCTTC. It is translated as CASSYRGGSYNEQFF.

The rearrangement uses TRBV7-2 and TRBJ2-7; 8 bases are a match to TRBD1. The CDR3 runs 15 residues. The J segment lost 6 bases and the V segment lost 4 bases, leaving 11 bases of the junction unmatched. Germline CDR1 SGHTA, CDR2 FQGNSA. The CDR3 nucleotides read TGTGCCAGCAGCTCTCCGGGACAGGTTCTGATCGAGCAGTACTTC. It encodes CASSSPGQVLIEQYF.

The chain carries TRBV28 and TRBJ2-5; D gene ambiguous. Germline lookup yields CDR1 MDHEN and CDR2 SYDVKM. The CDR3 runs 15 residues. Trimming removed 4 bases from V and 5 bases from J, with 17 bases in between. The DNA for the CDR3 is TGTGCCAGCAGTTCCGACTCACGTTCCGTGGAGACCCAGTACTTC. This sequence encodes CASSSDSRSVETQYF.

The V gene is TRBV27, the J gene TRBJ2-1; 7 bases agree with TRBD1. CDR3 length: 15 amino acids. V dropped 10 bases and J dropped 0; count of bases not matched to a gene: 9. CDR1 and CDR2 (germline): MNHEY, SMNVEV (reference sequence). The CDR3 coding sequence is TGTGCCATCAAGGACAGGTGGAGCTCCTACAATGAGCAGTTCTTC. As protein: CAIKDRWSSYNEQFF.

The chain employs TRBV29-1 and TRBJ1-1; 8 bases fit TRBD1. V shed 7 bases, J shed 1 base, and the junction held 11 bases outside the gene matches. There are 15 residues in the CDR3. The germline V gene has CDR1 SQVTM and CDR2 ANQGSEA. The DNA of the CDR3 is TGCAGCGCCCCCGCGCGCGGGACAGGGAACACTGAAGCTTTCTTT. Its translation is CSAPARGTGNTEAFF.

The CDR3 DNA follows: TGTGCCTGGGACAGGGAAAATAATTCACCCCTCCACTTT. It specifies CAWDRENNSPLHF. The V call is TRBV30, the J call TRBJ1-6; 7 bases line up with TRBD1. The CDR3 consists of 13 residues. Germline V gene data show CDR1 as GTSNPN and CDR2 as SVGIG (reference sequence). The V and J ends lost 5 bases and 5 bases, in that order; junction bases with no gene match: 3.

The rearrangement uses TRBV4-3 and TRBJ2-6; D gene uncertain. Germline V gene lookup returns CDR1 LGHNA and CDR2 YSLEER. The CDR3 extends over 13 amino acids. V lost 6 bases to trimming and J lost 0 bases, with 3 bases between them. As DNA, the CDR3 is TGCGCCAGCAGGAGCTCTGGGGCCAACGTCCTGACTTTC. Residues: CASRSSGANVLTF.

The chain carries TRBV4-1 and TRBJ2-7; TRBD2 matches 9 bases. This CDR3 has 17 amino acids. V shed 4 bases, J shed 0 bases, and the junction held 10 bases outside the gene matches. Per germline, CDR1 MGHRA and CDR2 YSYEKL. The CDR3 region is CASSLTGLARPSYEQYF. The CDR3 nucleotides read TGCGCCAGCAGCCTAACCGGACTAGCGCGTCCCTCCTACGAGCAGTACTTC.

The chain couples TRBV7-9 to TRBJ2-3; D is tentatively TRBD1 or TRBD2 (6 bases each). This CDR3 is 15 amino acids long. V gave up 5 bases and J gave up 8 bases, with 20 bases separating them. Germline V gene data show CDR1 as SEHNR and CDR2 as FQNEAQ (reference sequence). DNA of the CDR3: TGTGCCAGCAGCGGCGGGACACAGCATTCTGGTACGCAGTATTTT. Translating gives CASSGGTQHSGTQYF.

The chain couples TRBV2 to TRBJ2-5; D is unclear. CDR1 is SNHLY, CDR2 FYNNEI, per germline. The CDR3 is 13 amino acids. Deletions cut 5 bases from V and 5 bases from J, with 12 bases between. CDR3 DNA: TGTGCCAGCAGTAACTGGGTCGGGGAGACCCAGTACTTC. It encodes CASSNWVGETQYF. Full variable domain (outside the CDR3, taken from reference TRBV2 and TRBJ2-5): EPEVTQTPSHQVTQMGQEVILRCVPISNHLYFYWYRQILGQKVEFLVSFYNNEISEKSEIFDDQFSVERPDGSNFTLKIRSTKLEDSAMYFCASSNWVGETQYFGPGTRLLVL.

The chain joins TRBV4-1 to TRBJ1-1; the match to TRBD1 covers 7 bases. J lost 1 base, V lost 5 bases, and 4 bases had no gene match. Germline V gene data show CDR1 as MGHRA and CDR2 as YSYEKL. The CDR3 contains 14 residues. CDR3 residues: CASSWDSPNTEAFF. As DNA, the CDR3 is TGCGCCAGCAGCTGGGACAGCCCGAACACTGAAGCTTTCTTT.

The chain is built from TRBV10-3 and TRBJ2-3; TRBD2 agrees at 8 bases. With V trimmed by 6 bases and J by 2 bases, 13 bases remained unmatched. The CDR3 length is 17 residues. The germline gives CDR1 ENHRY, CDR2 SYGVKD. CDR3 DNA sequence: TGTGCCATCAGGCAGTCCGCTGGGGGACTAGACACAGATACGCAGTATTTT. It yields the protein CAIRQSAGGLDTDTQYF.

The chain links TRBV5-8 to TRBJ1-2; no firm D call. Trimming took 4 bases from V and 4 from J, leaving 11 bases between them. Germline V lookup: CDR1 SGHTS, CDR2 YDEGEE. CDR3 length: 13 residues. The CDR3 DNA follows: TGTGCCAGCAGCCAGTTTCCGAGCTATGGCTACACCTTC. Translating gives CASSQFPSYGYTF.

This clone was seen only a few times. The CDR3 loop reads CASSAGQHYEQYF. The CDR3 bases are TGCGCCAGCAGTGCCGGACAGCACTACGAGCAGTACTTC. The chain carries TRBV10-2 and TRBJ2-7; D possibly corresponds to TRBD1 (6 bases). Trimming removed 4 bases from V and 3 bases from J, with 10 bases in between. From germline, CDR1 is WSHSY and CDR2 SAAADI. The CDR3 is made up of 13 amino acids.

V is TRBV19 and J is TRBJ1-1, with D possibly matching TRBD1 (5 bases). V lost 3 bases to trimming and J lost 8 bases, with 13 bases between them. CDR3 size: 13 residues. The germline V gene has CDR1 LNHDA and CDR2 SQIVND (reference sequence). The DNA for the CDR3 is TGTGCCAGTAGTATCGGATCAGGGTCCGAAGCTTTCTTT. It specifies CASSIGSGSEAFF.

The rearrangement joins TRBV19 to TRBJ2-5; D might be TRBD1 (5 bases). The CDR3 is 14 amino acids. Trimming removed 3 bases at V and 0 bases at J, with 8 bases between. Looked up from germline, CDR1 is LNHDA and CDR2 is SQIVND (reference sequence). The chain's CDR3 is CASSIPGYQETQYF. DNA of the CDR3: TGTGCCAGTAGTATTCCAGGGTACCAAGAGACCCAGTACTTC.

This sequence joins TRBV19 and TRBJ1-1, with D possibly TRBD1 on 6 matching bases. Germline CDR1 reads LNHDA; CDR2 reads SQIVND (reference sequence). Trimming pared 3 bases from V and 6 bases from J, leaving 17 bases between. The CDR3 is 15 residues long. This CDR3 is CASSINRARGAEAFF. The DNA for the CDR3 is TGTGCCAGTAGTATCAACAGGGCCCGCGGGGCTGAAGCTTTCTTT.

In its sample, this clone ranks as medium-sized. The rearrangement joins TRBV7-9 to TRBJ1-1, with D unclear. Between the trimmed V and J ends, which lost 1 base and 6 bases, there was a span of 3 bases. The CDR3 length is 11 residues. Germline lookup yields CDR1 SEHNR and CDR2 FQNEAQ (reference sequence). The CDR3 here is CASSLVPEAFF. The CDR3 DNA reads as TGTGCCAGCAGCTTAGTACCTGAAGCTTTCTTT.

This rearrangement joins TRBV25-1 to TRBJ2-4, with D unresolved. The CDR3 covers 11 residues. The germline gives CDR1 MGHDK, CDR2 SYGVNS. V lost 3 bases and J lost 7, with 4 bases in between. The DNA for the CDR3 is TGTGCCAGCAGTGACCCCAACATTCAGTACTTC. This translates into CASSDPNIQYF.

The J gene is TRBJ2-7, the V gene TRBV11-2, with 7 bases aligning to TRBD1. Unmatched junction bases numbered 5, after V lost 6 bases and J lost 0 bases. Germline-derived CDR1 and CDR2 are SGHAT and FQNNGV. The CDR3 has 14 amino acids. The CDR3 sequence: CASSPGQSSYEQYF. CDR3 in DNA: TGTGCCAGCAGTCCGGGACAGAGCTCCTACGAGCAGTACTTC.

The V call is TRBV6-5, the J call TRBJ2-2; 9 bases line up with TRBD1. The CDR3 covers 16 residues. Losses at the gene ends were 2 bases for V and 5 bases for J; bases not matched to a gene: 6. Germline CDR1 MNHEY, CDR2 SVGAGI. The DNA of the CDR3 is TGTGCCAGCAGTTACGATCCCGGGACAGGGACCGGGGAGCTGTTTTTT. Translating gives CASSYDPGTGTGELFF.

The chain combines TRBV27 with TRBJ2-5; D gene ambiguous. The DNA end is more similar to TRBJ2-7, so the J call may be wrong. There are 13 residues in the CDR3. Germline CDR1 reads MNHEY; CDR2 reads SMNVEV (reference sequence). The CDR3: CASSQADPYEQYF. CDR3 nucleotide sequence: TGTGCCAGCAGCCAGGCGGACCCCTACGAGCAGTACTTC.

This CDR3 reads CASSLRTSGTYEQYF. CDR3 DNA sequence: TGTGCCAGCAGCTTACGGACTAGCGGTACCTACGAGCAGTACTTC. This chain uses TRBV7-2 with TRBJ2-7, with 10 bases identical to TRBD2. CDR1 and CDR2 (germline): SGHTA, FQGNSA. CDR3 length: 15 amino acids. The V and J ends lost 2 bases and 2 bases, in that order; junction bases with no gene match: 3.

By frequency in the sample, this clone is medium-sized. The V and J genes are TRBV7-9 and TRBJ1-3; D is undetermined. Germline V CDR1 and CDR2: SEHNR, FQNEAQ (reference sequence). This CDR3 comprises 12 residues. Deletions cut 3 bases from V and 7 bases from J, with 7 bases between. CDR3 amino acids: CASSLGVNTIYF. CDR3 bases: TGTGCCAGCAGCTTGGGAGTCAACACCATATATTTT.

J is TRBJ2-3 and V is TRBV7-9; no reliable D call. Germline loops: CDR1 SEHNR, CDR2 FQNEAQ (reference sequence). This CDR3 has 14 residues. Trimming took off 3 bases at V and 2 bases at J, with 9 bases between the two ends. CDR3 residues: CASSFSGLTDTQYF. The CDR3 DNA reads TGTGCCAGCAGCTTTTCAGGCCTCACAGATACGCAGTATTTT.

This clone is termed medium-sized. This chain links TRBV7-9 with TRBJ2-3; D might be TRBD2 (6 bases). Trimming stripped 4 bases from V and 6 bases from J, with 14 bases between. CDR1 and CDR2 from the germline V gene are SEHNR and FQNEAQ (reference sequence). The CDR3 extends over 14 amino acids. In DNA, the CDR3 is TGTGCCAGCAGCTACGCGGGGCCACGGGATACGCAGTATTTT. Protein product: CASSYAGPRDTQYF.